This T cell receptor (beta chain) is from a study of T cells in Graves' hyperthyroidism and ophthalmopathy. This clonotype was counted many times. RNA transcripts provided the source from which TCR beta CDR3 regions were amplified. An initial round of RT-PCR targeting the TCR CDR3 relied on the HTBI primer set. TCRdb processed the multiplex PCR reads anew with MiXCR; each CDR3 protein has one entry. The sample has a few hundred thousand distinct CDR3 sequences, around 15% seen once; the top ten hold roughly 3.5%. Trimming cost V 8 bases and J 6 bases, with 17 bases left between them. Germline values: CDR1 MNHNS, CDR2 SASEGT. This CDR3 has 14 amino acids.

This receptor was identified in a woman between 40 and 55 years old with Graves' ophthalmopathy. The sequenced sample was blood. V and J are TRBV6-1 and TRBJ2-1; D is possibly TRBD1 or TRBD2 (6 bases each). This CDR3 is CASGRLGGRNEQFF. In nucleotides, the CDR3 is TGTGCCAGCGGTAGACTAGGGGGGCGCAATGAGCAGTTCTTC.